The T cell receptor (beta chain) under discussion was sequenced for a study of shared clonotypes between healthy human individuals (dated by TCRdb to 2018 to 2020). Background for the entire study: A couple of women and a few men aged 18 to 49 years were included in the cohort. For each donor, CD4 naive and CD4 memory were each given three plates, CD8 naive was given two plates, and CD8 memory was given one plate. To estimate repertoire size and how much clonotypes are shared between individuals, the study performed deep sequencing of blood TCR repertoires from a few healthy adults. To increase sequencing depth and limit assay-specific biases, different laboratories used diverse techniques to prepare libraries and sequence TCR repertoires. Leukapheresis yielded between about 0.94 and 8.9 billion PBMCs per donor. On the study overall, not on this receptor specifically: Pairwise subsampling led to the expectation that sequencing depth would affect the degree of clonotype sharing among donors. Because the study included a small number of donors, the genetic and exposure-history diversity represented was limited. Clonotypes shared by all four sorted-subset donors showed higher generation probabilities than non-shared clonotypes. Even with the large sequencing depth, rarefaction of the sorted-subset datasets indicated that sequencing was incomplete. Sampling was restricted to blood, and TCR repertoires in tissue are likely to differ from TCR repertoires in blood. About 5% of naive CD4, 3.5% of naive CD8, about 2.1% of memory CD4, and about 0.4% of memory CD8 clonotypes were shared across several donors. Estimated clonotype richness was generally larger for naive than for memory subsets.

The donors were healthy, HIV-negative adults who had no recently reported acute infections or vaccinations. Only Caucasian adults living in Nashville, Tennessee, USA were represented among the donors. CD4+ T cells were enriched through magnetic negative selection, after which naive cells were positively selected on CD45RA and the remaining negative fraction served as the memory subset. After blood collection by leukapheresis, PBMCs were isolated using Ficoll-Histopaque density gradient centrifugation and then cryopreserved in the vapor phase of liquid nitrogen. Analytical flow cytometry was used to check the purity and quantity of every magnetically sorted T cell population. Genomic DNA was isolated from each sorted fraction and quantified by UV absorbance on a Nanodrop 2000c. Using the deep immunoSEQ assay, TCR CDR3 regions were amplified from genomic DNA by multiplex PCR. Extracted genomic DNA from each cell subset was spread evenly across all wells of several immunoSEQ 96-well plates, with each plate serving as a replicate. For sorted subsets, each replicate PCR was loaded with 200 to 250 ng genomic DNA, equivalent to approximately 27,000 T cell genomes. Purified libraries were measured with a Qubit 3.0 fluorometer, size-checked on a Bioanalyzer 2100, and measured again with the KAPA Library Quantification kit. Every immunoSEQ 96-well plate was sequenced on a dedicated single-read 150-cycle Illumina NextSeq 550 flow cell. In the original analysis: Because only junctional sequences without quality scores were contained in the immunoSEQ output, filtering matching that applied to full-length reads could not be performed. To assign V/J genes and CDR3, sequences were annotated using PyIR, a Python wrapper for IgBLAST v1.9, with IMGT germline references. Reads were removed for weak V/J assignments (E-value above 1e-6), missing CDR3, stop codons, out-of-frame junctions, or ambiguous translated residues. A V3J clonotype was defined by an identical inferred V gene, J gene, and CDR3 amino acid sequence. The percentage overlap between two repertoires was calculated by dividing the number of shared unique clonotypes by the size of the smaller repertoire. Repertoire richness was assessed with RTK rarefaction, the Chao1 estimator, and Recon v2.1 estimates of unobserved clonotypes. OLGA was used to compute generation probabilities for all TCRbeta clonotypes that the gDNA method yielded from several donors. The immuneACCESS repertoire file appears here via TCRdb, limited to in-frame rearrangements. These files lack a portion of the clones; in checked studies, under half of the deficit traces to unresolved V genes, and the cause of the others is not known. That table gives V, J and clone size, and the DNA gave D and trimming. The sample records hundreds of thousands of clones, 74% of which are singletons. The ten biggest clones cover around 1.6% of the sample.

V and J are trimmed by 5 bases and 4 bases, and the gene matches miss 11 bases of the junction. The CDR3 holds 16 amino acids from the cysteine to the phenylalanine. Only the CDR3 DNA is retained, 48 bases long and in frame from the first base. The germline V gene sets CDR1 to SGHVS and CDR2 to FQNEAQ. As regards this clone: No antigen is known for it. No base qualities exist here, and no much larger clone lies one base off it.

Sample: memory CD4+ T cells sorted from blood. The intended sense of this specimen's cell subset or site label: CD45RA-negative fraction. This chain is built from TRBV7-8 and TRBJ2-5; the central 9 bases match TRBD2. This sequence was found in a woman aged 25-40 years in good health. The nucleotides read TGTGCCAGCAGCGTCCTGGGGGGGACTAGCCCAGAGACCCAGTACTTC. Translated, this is CASSVLGGTSPETQYF. The CDR3, completed at both ends by the reference TRBV7-8 and TRBJ2-5 genes, gives the full variable domain GAGVSQSPRYKVAKRGQDVALRCDPISGHVSLFWYQQALGQGPEFLTYFQNEAQLDKSGLPSDRFFAERPEGSVSTLKIQRTQQEDSAVYLCASSVLGGTSPETQYFGPGTRLLVL.